These 28 T cell receptor beta chains came from one sample sequenced in a study of blood T cell repertoires in COVID-19. Assay: immunoSEQ multiplex PCR; the TCRdb copy retains only in-frame clones and omits some. Here the sample spans 350,000 to 400,000 clones, 80% to 90% being singletons. Source material: PBMCs or T cells enriched from blood (not recorded which). Receptors were obtained from a middle-aged man in a cohort exposed to, infected with or recovered from COVID-19 (not recorded which).

This clone was counted once. CDR3 region: CASSEVGQGRAKGFF. The CDR3 nucleotides are TGTGCCAGCAGTGAAGTGGGACAGGGGAGAGCCAAAGGGTTCTTC. The chain combines TRBV6-1 with TRBJ2-1; the match to TRBD1 covers 10 bases. CDR1 MNHNS and CDR2 SASEGT come from the germline V gene. The CDR3 loop spans 15 amino acids. J lost 15 bases, V lost 1 base, and 12 bases had no gene match.

This rearrangement joins TRBV15 to TRBJ1-1, with D perhaps matching TRBD1 (5 bases). V gave up 0 bases and J gave up 4 bases, with 12 bases separating them. The CDR3 totals 15 residues. Germline values: CDR1 LNHNV, CDR2 YYDKDF (reference sequence). CDR3 DNA: TGTGCCACCAGCAGAGATCGGGGGGGAAGCACTGAAGCTTTCTTT. It yields the protein CATSRDRGGSTEAFF.

For the CDR3, the DNA is TGTGCCAGCAGCAAACGGACTAGCGGGAACCCGGCCTACGAGCAGTACTTC. Its translation: CASSKRTSGNPAYEQYF. The gene calls are TRBV7-9 and TRBJ2-7; TRBD2 matches 12 bases. V trimming: 5 bases; J trimming: 2 bases; junction bases outside the gene matches: 10. Germline V gives CDR1 SEHNR, CDR2 FQNEAQ (reference sequence). The CDR3 extends over 17 amino acids.

The chain employs TRBV28 and TRBJ1-2; D gene uncertain. V dropped 10 bases and J dropped 5 bases, with 20 bases sitting between them. The germline V gene has CDR1 MDHEN and CDR2 SYDVKM. The CDR3 extends over 14 amino acids. CDR3 amino acids: CATYNIIKTYGYTF. Written as DNA, the CDR3 is TGTGCCACCTATAACATCATTAAGACTTATGGCTACACCTTC.

The V and J genes are TRBV28 and TRBJ2-7; D is perhaps TRBD2 (5 bases). V was shortened by 6 bases and J by 4 bases, with 22 bases between the two germline ends. The CDR3 sequence is 16 residues long. Germline CDR1 MDHEN, CDR2 SYDVKM. CDR3 loop: CASSPGFSVDPYEQYF. Written as DNA, the CDR3 is TGTGCCAGCAGCCCGGGGTTTTCGGTTGACCCTTACGAGCAGTACTTC. The full variable domain, in which reference TRBV28 and TRBJ2-7 provide the parts outside the CDR3, is DVKVTQSSRYLVKRTGEKVFLECVQDMDHENMFWYRQDPGLGLRLIYFSYDVKMKEKGDIPEGYSVSREKKERFSLILESASTNQTSMYLCASSPGFSVDPYEQYFGPGTRLTVT.

The chain has TRBV5-1 and TRBJ2-7; 9 bases fit TRBD2. The germline gives CDR1 SGHRS, CDR2 YFSETQ. V gave up 3 bases and J gave up 4 bases; unmatched junction bases: 5. This CDR3 is 14 amino acids long. The CDR3, as DNA: TGCGCCAGCAGCTCTACTAGCGGGCGATACGAGCAGTACTTC. Protein: CASSSTSGRYEQYF.

The chain has TRBV12-5 and TRBJ1-1, with 9 bases that match TRBD1. CDR3 length equals 16 residues. V was clipped by 1 base and J by 1 base; unmatched bases: 4. CDR1 LGHNT and CDR2 FRNRAP come from the germline V gene. In DNA form, the CDR3 reads TGTGCTAGTGGTTTGGACAGGGGGCATTGGAACACTGAAGCTTTCTTT. As protein: CASGLDRGHWNTEAFF.

In its sample, this clone was seen once. This sequence joins TRBV29-1 and TRBJ2-7, with a weak D call TRBD1 (5 bases). V lost 5 bases and J 4 bases, leaving 12 bases between the germline ends. CDR1 SQVTM and CDR2 ANQGSEA come from the germline V gene. CDR3 length equals 12 residues. In DNA form, the CDR3 reads TGCAGCGTTCGGCAGGGTATTTACGAGCAGTACTTC. This encodes CSVRQGIYEQYF.

The chain's CDR3 is CASKPGQGWDNEQFF. The CDR3 region has the DNA TGTGCCAGCAAACCGGGACAGGGGTGGGACAATGAGCAGTTCTTC. The chain carries TRBV27 and TRBJ2-1, with TRBD1 matching over 10 bases. CDR1 is MNHEY, CDR2 SMNVEV, per germline (reference sequence). The CDR3 has 15 amino acids. The ends lost 7 bases at V and 5 bases at J; junction bases unmatched: 8.

This rearrangement joins TRBV9 to TRBJ2-3, with D tentatively TRBD2 (6 bases). Germline values: CDR1 SGDLS, CDR2 YYNGEE. There are 15 residues in the CDR3. V lost 1 base, J lost 2 bases, and 11 bases lay in between. DNA of the CDR3: TGTGCCAGCAGCGTAAGGCGGGACCCCACAGATACGCAGTATTTT. Translated, it gives CASSVRRDPTDTQYF.

This chain uses TRBV3-1 (or the pseudogene TRBV3-2) with TRBJ2-1, with 7 bases that match TRBD2. Trimming removed 2 bases from V and 10 bases from J; junction bases left unmatched: 14. Per germline, CDR1 LGHDT and CDR2 YNNKEL (reference sequence). This CDR3 has 16 residues. CDR3 region: CASSQRSGNAIGEQFF. CDR3 nucleotide sequence: TGTGCCAGCAGCCAAAGAAGCGGGAACGCCATCGGGGAGCAGTTCTTC.

To note about this clone: The junction shows a germline mismatch at one end, possibly a read error. The CDR3 sequence: CASSKSQPGRETQYF. CDR3 sequence (DNA): TGCGCCAGCAGTAAGTCCCAGCCGGGTCGAGAGACCCAGTACTTC. The chain links TRBV10-2 to TRBJ2-5; D remains unclear. The CDR3 covers 15 residues. From germline, CDR1 is WSHSY and CDR2 SAAADI.

V usage is TRBV19 and J usage is TRBJ2-7; TRBD2 aligns across 11 bases. Looked up from germline, CDR1 is LNHDA and CDR2 is SQIVND (reference sequence). J lost 4 bases, V lost 4 bases, and 6 bases had no gene match. The CDR3 is 15 amino acids. Written as DNA, the CDR3 is TGTGCCAGTAGTAGAGAGGCTAGCGGGAGGTACGAGCAGTACTTC. Amino acid sequence: CASSREASGRYEQYF. Complete variable domain (other parts from reference TRBV19 and TRBJ2-7): DGGITQSPKYLFRKEGQNVTLSCEQNLNHDAMYWYRQDPGQGLRLIYYSQIVNDFQKGDIAEGYSVSREKKESFPLTVTSAQKNPTAFYLCASSREASGRYEQYFGPGTRLTVT.

The V gene is TRBV6-5, the J gene TRBJ2-2; TRBD2 matches at 8 bases. The CDR3 length is 16 residues. Unmatched junction bases numbered 4, after V lost 2 bases and J lost 2 bases. Germline CDR1 MNHEY, CDR2 SVGAGI. The CDR3 DNA sequence: TGTGCCAGCAGTTACCGGGGGGGGAGTAACACCGGGGAGCTGTTTTTT. Residues: CASSYRGGSNTGELFF.

The CDR3 sequence: CASSTGQGYGYTF. Written as DNA, the CDR3 is TGCGCCAGCAGCACCGGACAGGGCTATGGCTACACCTTC. The chain uses TRBV5-1 and TRBJ1-2; TRBD1 aligns across 8 bases. Unmatched junction bases numbered 3, after V lost 4 bases and J lost 4 bases. Germline CDR1 and CDR2: SGHRS and YFSETQ. The CDR3 length is 13 residues. Looking up the rest from reference TRBV5-1 and TRBJ1-2 gives the full variable domain: KAGVTQTPRYLIKTRGQQVTLSCSPISGHRSVSWYQQTPGQGLQFLFEYFSETQRNKGNFPGRFSGRQFSNSRSEMNVSTLELGDSALYLCASSTGQGYGYTFGSGTRLTVV.

This clone occurred a few times. The chain joins TRBV7-2 to TRBJ1-1; D remains unclear. Germline loops: CDR1 SGHTA, CDR2 FQGNSA. The CDR3 has 14 amino acids. Between the trimmed V and J ends, which lost 5 bases and 1 base, there was a span of 11 bases. The CDR3 bases are TGTGCCAGCAGCCTCCCTAACAGGAACACTGAAGCTTTCTTT. It translates to CASSLPNRNTEAFF.

The chain uses TRBV2 and TRBJ2-7, with 9 bases matching TRBD2. The ends lost 3 bases at V and 2 bases at J; junction bases unmatched: 5. The germline V gene has CDR1 SNHLY and CDR2 FYNNEI. The CDR3 has 15 amino acids. The CDR3 here is CASSDGASGTYEQYF. Written as DNA, the CDR3 is TGTGCCAGCAGTGACGGGGCTAGCGGGACCTACGAGCAGTACTTC.

This sequence joins TRBV6-2 or TRBV6-3 and TRBJ2-3, with 10 bases identical to TRBD2. Germline V CDR1 and CDR2: MNHEY, SVGEGT. Germline trimming cut 6 bases from V and 2 bases from J; bases unmatched to any gene: 11. CDR3 size: 17 residues. This CDR3 is CASSLTLAGGDTDTQYF. The CDR3 region has the DNA TGTGCCAGCAGCCTTACTTTAGCGGGAGGCGACACAGATACGCAGTATTTT.

This clone was seen a single time. This chain connects TRBV6-5 to TRBJ1-5, with 9 bases aligning to TRBD1. Looked up from germline, CDR1 is MNHEY and CDR2 is SVGAGI. The CDR3 spans 13 residues. Germline trimming cut 6 bases from V and 4 bases from J; bases unmatched to any gene: 1. CDR3 sequence (DNA): TGTGCCAGCAGCGGGACAGGGAATCAGCCCCAGCATTTT. Its translation is CASSGTGNQPQHF.

This sequence joins TRBV6-5 and TRBJ2-3; 8 nucleotides agree with TRBD2. After removal of 5 bases from V and 0 bases from J, the junction contained 4 bases not matched to a gene. In germline, CDR1 is MNHEY, CDR2 SVGAGI. CDR3 size: 15 residues. The CDR3 sequence is CASSHSGTSTDTQYF. The CDR3 region has the DNA TGTGCCAGCAGTCATAGCGGGACTAGCACAGATACGCAGTATTTT.

V gene TRBV19 combines with J gene TRBJ2-3; D is undetermined. With 1 base removed from V and 1 base from J, the gap between germline ends came to 6 bases. Germline V gives CDR1 LNHDA, CDR2 SQIVND (reference sequence). CDR3 length equals 14 residues. In DNA form, the CDR3 reads TGTGCCAGTAGTATAGCGGTAGGCACAGATACGCAGTATTTT. Translated, it gives CASSIAVGTDTQYF.

Comment on this clone: Other DNA sequences in the same sample also yield this CDR3. J is TRBJ2-2 and V is TRBV3-1 (or the pseudogene TRBV3-2), with D unclear. The V end lost 1 base, the J end lost 1 base, and 4 bases lay between the germline ends. Germline values: CDR1 LGHDT, CDR2 YNNKEL (reference sequence). The CDR3 length is 14 residues. The CDR3 protein is CASSQGQNTGELFF. The CDR3 coding sequence is TGTGCCAGCAGCCAAGGACAGAACACCGGGGAGCTGTTTTTT.

The chain joins TRBV7-2 to TRBJ1-2; 10 bases align to TRBD1. Germline CDR1 SGHTA, CDR2 FQGNSA. The V gene end was trimmed by 5 bases and the J gene end by 8 bases; junction bases not matched to a gene: 8. The CDR3 spans 14 residues. Here the CDR3 reads CASSIDRGQRGYTF. The CDR3 coding sequence is TGTGCCAGCAGCATCGACAGGGGGCAAAGGGGCTACACCTTC.

V and J are TRBV15 and TRBJ2-7, with 8 positions matching TRBD2. Germline lookup yields CDR1 LNHNV and CDR2 YYDKDF (reference sequence). V was clipped by 2 bases and J by 5 bases; unmatched bases: 11. This CDR3 region has 16 residues. This chain's CDR3 is CATSRSRLREGDEQYF. The DNA for the CDR3 is TGTGCCACCAGCAGATCTCGGTTACGGGAGGGCGACGAGCAGTACTTC. Based on the CDR3 plus reference TRBV15 and TRBJ2-7, the full variable domain is DAMVIQNPRYQVTQFGKPVTLSCSQTLNHNVMYWYQQKSSQAPKLLFHYYDKDFNNEADTPDNFQSRRPNTSFCFLDIRSPGLGDTAMYLCATSRSRLREGDEQYFGPGTRLTVT.

As to this clone: The same CDR3 arises from other DNA sequences in this sample as well. This rearrangement joins TRBV24-1 to TRBJ2-3; TRBD1 agrees at 7 bases. The ends lost 7 bases at V and 0 bases at J; junction bases unmatched: 3. Looked up from germline, CDR1 is KGHDR and CDR2 is SFDVKD. CDR3 length: 14 residues. Written as DNA, the CDR3 is TGTGCCACCAGCGAAGGGGGCAGCACAGATACGCAGTATTTT. It specifies CATSEGGSTDTQYF.

V and J are TRBV2 and TRBJ2-3, with D perhaps TRBD2 (5 bases). With 4 bases removed from V and 1 base from J, the gap between germline ends came to 9 bases. Germline V gene data show CDR1 as SNHLY and CDR2 as FYNNEI. The CDR3 loop spans 14 amino acids. In nucleotides, the CDR3 is TGTGCCAGCAGTGTAGAGGGTCGCACAGATACGCAGTATTTT. Translation gives CASSVEGRTDTQYF.

This clone occurred many times. This chain joins TRBV4-1 and TRBJ1-3, with a weak D call TRBD1 (6 bases). This CDR3 comprises 17 residues. Deletions cut 3 bases from V and 4 bases from J, with 19 bases between. The germline V gene encodes CDR1 MGHRA and CDR2 YSYEKL. CDR3 coding DNA: TGCGCCAGCAGCCAGGGGGATCAGGGGCCGCTCGGAAACACCATATATTTT. Translating gives CASSQGDQGPLGNTIYF.

This chain joins TRBV4-1 and TRBJ1-3, with D possibly TRBD1 on 6 matching bases. This CDR3 has 17 amino acids. The V gene lost 2 bases and the J gene lost 2 bases, with 16 bases spanning the gap. CDR1 is MGHRA, CDR2 YSYEKL, per germline. CDR3 residues: CASSQHMQGNTGNTIYF. DNA for the CDR3: TGCGCCAGCAGCCAACATATGCAGGGGAACACTGGAAACACCATATATTTT.